This T cell receptor (beta chain) was identified in a study of blood T cell repertoires in COVID-19. Overall study context: Acute-phase and convalescent COVID-19 samples originated in the United States, Italy and Spain.

The CDR3 loop spans 12 amino acids. CDR1 MNHEY and CDR2 SVGEGT come from the germline V gene. V was cut by 2 bases and J by 7 bases, with 7 bases left in between. Sequencing used immunoSEQ multiplex PCR; TCRdb keeps in-frame clones, though not all of them. The repertoire holds about 150,000 clones, around 85% seen once, with 2% to 3% in the top ten. This clone was counted between two and nine times. The TCR was taken from a woman aged 70-85 years with acute or convalescent COVID-19. The chain recombines TRBV6-2 or TRBV6-3 with TRBJ2-3, with D unresolved. Sequencing was carried out using peripheral blood. CDR3 sequence: CASSYEANTQYF. As DNA, the CDR3 is TGTGCCAGCAGTTACGAGGCTAATACGCAGTATTTT.